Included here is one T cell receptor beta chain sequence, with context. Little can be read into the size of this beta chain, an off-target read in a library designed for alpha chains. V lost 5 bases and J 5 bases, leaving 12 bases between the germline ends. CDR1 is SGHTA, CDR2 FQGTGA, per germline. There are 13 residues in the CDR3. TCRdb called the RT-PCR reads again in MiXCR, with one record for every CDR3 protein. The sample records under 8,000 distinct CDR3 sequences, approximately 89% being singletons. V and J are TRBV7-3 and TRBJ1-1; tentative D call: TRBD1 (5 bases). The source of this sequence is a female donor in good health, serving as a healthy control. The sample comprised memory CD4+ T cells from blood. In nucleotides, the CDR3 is TGTGCCAGCAGCCAAGACAGTTGGACTGAAGCTTTCTTT. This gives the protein CASSQDSWTEAFF.